This paragraph reports one T cell receptor beta chain. This clonotype was seen only a few times. Its cognate antigen has yet to be identified. The input lacks base qualities; no much larger clone sits a single base away. The library was prepared using PCR. Sequencing was performed on an Illumina HiSeq 2500. To reduce PCR and sequencing biases, unique molecular identifiers were built into the TCR beta cDNA libraries. About 0.5 million cDNA molecules were obtained for every 1 to 10 million input T cells, so each molecule roughly corresponded to one T cell. The patient libraries were prepared and sequenced with the same protocol used for the earlier healthy control dataset. Samples belonging to the same batch were prepared together, multiplexed and sequenced on a shared HiSeq lane. Per the original workflow: MIGEC was used to process the raw barcoded reads, and molecular identifier groups with only a single read were discarded before consensus assembly and CDR3 extraction. Clonotype tables were post-analysed with VDJtools, and diversity was normalized by down-sampling all datasets to the smallest sample size. Repertoire overlap clustering matched CDR3 amino acid but not nucleotide sequences to correct batch-related cross-sample contamination. TCRdb reworked the public reads: Q25 trimming with fastp, MiXCR clone assembly, productive beta chains retained. Each CDR3 protein appears once, grouped with its most common genes and DNA. TCRdb assigned the V and J calls; the authors' analysis was not used. The sample contains about 200,000 distinct CDR3 sequences, 29% of them found a single time. The top ten clonotypes cover less than 4% of the sample.

The data are from a study of post-analysis software for immune sequencing data (dated by TCRdb to about 2015). Regarding the complete study: Recorded disease courses included relapsing-remitting, secondary progressive and progressive-relapsing multiple sclerosis, with some patients lacking subtype annotation. The patient repertoires were compared against more than 10 previously published healthy control repertoires obtained from donors aged 6 to 25 years. A subset of samples was prepared in parallel using single-end sample barcoding, then pooled and co-amplified after Illumina adapter ligation. Here is what the overall study found, with its caveats: The control group was slightly older than the multiple sclerosis patient group. Direct clustering with F measure showed strong co-clustering of samples prepared in the same batch, prompting a batch-effect correction. Significantly lower normalized Chao1 diversity was found in multiple sclerosis patients than in controls, suggesting substantial peripheral T-cell clonal expansion. Significantly higher frequencies in patients than in controls were found for roughly 5 TRBV segments, including TRBV5-6, TRBV5-1 and TRBV20-1.

The germline V gene gives CDR1 as SGHAT and CDR2 as FQNNGV. The CDR3 measures 15 amino acids from cysteine to phenylalanine. Only the CDR3 portion is preserved as DNA: 45 bases, with reading frame beginning at the first base. V is shortened by 6 bases, J by 5 bases, and the region joining them spans 17 bases. TCR beta repertoires were profiled from peripheral blood of 13 young patients with multiple sclerosis to demonstrate the VDJtools post-analysis software. The multiple sclerosis patients were children and adolescents ranging in age from about 6 to 17 years. Sequenced sample: blood. The V and J segments used are TRBV11-2 and TRBJ2-1; the D gene assignment is ambiguous. This TCR was recovered from a girl younger than 18 with multiple sclerosis. DNA sequence: TGTGCCAGCAGACCGACCGTTTCGAAGAACAATGAGCAGTTCTTC. Its protein is CASRPTVSKNNEQFF.